These 26 T cell receptor beta chains share one sample of origin, sequenced in a study of Ad26.COV2.S vaccination and SARS-CoV-2 variants. As to treatment: around 19 received Ad26.COV2.S at low or high dose, single or two shots; 5 received placebo; per-sample allocation not given. Sampling happened 63 days after the first vaccine or placebo injection. Libraries were prepared by immunoSEQ multiplex PCR; TCRdb keeps only in-frame clonotypes and omits some of them. The sample contains fewer than 900,000 clones, 80% to 90% of which appear only once. The sample here was peripheral blood, taken in a trial of Ad26.COV2.S vaccine versus placebo. These receptors all come from a person between 18 and 59 years old who received the Ad26.COV2.S COVID-19 vaccine or a placebo.

The V and J genes are TRBV3-1 (or the pseudogene TRBV3-2) and TRBJ1-2; D is perhaps TRBD1 (6 bases). The ends were cut back, 5 bases at V and 3 bases at J, with 7 bases in the middle. Germline CDR1 reads LGHDT; CDR2 reads YNNKEL (reference sequence). The CDR3 loop spans 12 amino acids. CDR3 sequence (DNA): TGTGCCAGCAGCTGGACAGACTATGGCTACACCTTC. It encodes CASSWTDYGYTF.

Only one count was recorded for this clone. J is TRBJ2-7 and V is TRBV6-2 or TRBV6-3, with 8 positions matching TRBD1. CDR1 and CDR2 from the germline V gene are MNHEY and SVGEGT. The trim removed 3 bases at V and 0 bases at J, leaving 4 bases unmatched. This CDR3 spans 15 amino acids. Here the CDR3 reads CASSYFGTGSYEQYF. The CDR3 DNA is TGTGCCAGCAGTTATTTTGGGACAGGCTCCTACGAGCAGTACTTC.

The rearrangement links TRBV11-3 to TRBJ2-2; 11 nucleotides agree with TRBD1. Looked up from germline, CDR1 is SGHNT and CDR2 is YENEEA. This CDR3 is built from 14 residues. The V and J ends lost 5 bases and 10 bases, in that order; junction bases with no gene match: 6. This CDR3 reads CASSPGTGGEELFF. In nucleotides, the CDR3 is TGTGCCAGCAGCCCCGGGACAGGGGGGGAGGAGCTGTTTTTT.

This sequence joins TRBV7-9 and TRBJ2-7; D might be TRBD1 (6 bases). V lost 4 bases, J lost 3 bases, and 16 bases lay in between. CDR1 and CDR2 from the germline V gene are SEHNR and FQNEAQ (reference sequence). The CDR3 spans 15 residues. The CDR3 is CASSSVGTSNYEQYF. CDR3 coding DNA: TGTGCCAGCAGCTCCGTCGGGACATCGAACTACGAGCAGTACTTC.

The chain joins TRBV7-9 to TRBJ2-1; 13 nucleotides align to TRBD2. The V gene end was trimmed by 5 bases and the J gene end by 0 bases; junction bases not matched to a gene: 10. Germline V gene data show CDR1 as SEHNR and CDR2 as FQNEAQ (reference sequence). CDR3 length equals 19 residues. CDR3: CASSPRSGTSGVSYNEQFF. The CDR3 DNA follows: TGTGCCAGCAGCCCGAGATCCGGGACTAGCGGGGTCTCCTACAATGAGCAGTTCTTC.

The chain uses TRBV5-8 and TRBJ1-6; D gene ambiguous. The germline gives CDR1 SGHTS, CDR2 YDEGEE. With 2 bases removed from V and 14 bases from J, the gap between germline ends came to 8 bases. The CDR3 runs to 11 residues. The CDR3 region is CASSFFGSLHF. The CDR3 coding sequence is TGTGCCAGCAGCTTCTTTGGGTCCCTCCACTTT.

In this sample, this clone turned up a few times. This sequence joins TRBV7-8 and TRBJ1-5, with D hard to call. Trimming took 2 bases from V and 3 from J, leaving 5 bases between them. The germline V gene encodes CDR1 SGHVS and CDR2 FQNEAQ. This CDR3 is 13 amino acids long. CDR3 nucleotide sequence: TGTGCCAGCAGCTTATCTTCCAATCAGCCCCAGCATTTT. It yields the protein CASSLSSNQPQHF.

Regarding this clone: At the DNA level, this CDR3 is encoded by other sequences in the same sample as well. The chain is built from TRBV30 and TRBJ1-5; 7 nucleotides align to TRBD1. V was pared by 2 bases and J by 5 bases, with 3 bases of the junction left unmatched. CDR3 size: 13 residues. Per germline, CDR1 GTSNPN and CDR2 SVGIG (reference sequence). The chain's CDR3 is CAWSRQGDQPQHF. The CDR3 nucleotides read TGTGCCTGGAGTCGACAGGGCGATCAGCCCCAGCATTTT.

This chain's CDR3 is CASSEDRGLSGNTIYF. The CDR3 nucleotides read TGTGCCAGCAGTGAAGACAGGGGGCTCTCTGGAAACACCATATATTTT. The rearrangement joins TRBV2 to TRBJ1-3, with 9 nucleotides matching TRBD1. J was trimmed by 0 bases and V by 1 base; bases with no gene match: 1. The CDR3 extends over 16 amino acids. CDR1 is SNHLY, CDR2 FYNNEI, per germline.

J is TRBJ2-3 and V is TRBV11-2, with unresolved D. The CDR3 consists of 15 residues. The ends were cut back, 3 bases at V and 2 bases at J, with 12 bases in the middle. Germline CDR1 is SGHAT and CDR2 is FQNNGV. The CDR3 reads CASSFAGQYTDTQYF. The CDR3 region has the DNA TGTGCCAGCAGCTTTGCCGGGCAATACACAGATACGCAGTATTTT.

The V gene is TRBV7-7, the J gene TRBJ2-1, with D perhaps TRBD2 (6 bases). This CDR3 is 16 amino acids long. Germline CDR1 SSHAT, CDR2 FNYEAQ (reference sequence). The V and J ends lost 1 base and 4 bases respectively, with 14 bases between them. CDR3 residues: CASSLVQRLEYNEQFF. In DNA, the CDR3 is TGTGCCAGCAGCTTAGTTCAGCGACTAGAGTACAATGAGCAGTTCTTC.

The gene calls are TRBV7-9 and TRBJ2-5; 12 bases map to TRBD1. The germline CDR1 and CDR2 sequences are SEHNR and FQNEAQ (reference sequence). The CDR3 has 16 residues. The V segment lost 4 bases and the J segment 2 bases; nucleotides outside the gene matches: 5. This CDR3 reads CASSSRDRGLQETQYF. CDR3 nucleotide sequence: TGTGCCAGCAGCTCCCGGGACAGGGGGCTTCAAGAGACCCAGTACTTC.

The genes are TRBV5-4 and TRBJ2-7, with D perhaps matching TRBD1 (5 bases). Germline V gives CDR1 SGHNT, CDR2 YYREEE (reference sequence). This CDR3 is 13 amino acids long. V was cut by 5 bases and J by 0 bases, with 9 bases left in between. CDR3 nucleotide sequence: TGTGCCAGCAGTTACAGGAGCTCCTACGAGCAGTACTTC. This encodes CASSYRSSYEQYF.

Turning to this clone: Other DNA sequences in the sample encode the same CDR3. This chain uses TRBV20-1 with TRBJ2-5, with a possible D match to TRBD1 (5 bases). Trimming took off 6 bases at V and 5 bases at J, with 10 bases between the two ends. CDR3 length: 11 residues. CDR1 is DFQATT and CDR2 is SNEGSKA in the germline V gene (reference sequence). CDR3 nucleotides: TGCAGTGCCCGAAGGGGTGAGACCCAGTACTTC. This gives the protein CSARRGETQYF.

The gene calls are TRBV30 and TRBJ2-1, with TRBD2 identical over 16 bases. The CDR3 covers 17 residues. Germline V gives CDR1 GTSNPN, CDR2 SVGIG (reference sequence). J lost 2 bases, V lost 4 bases, and 5 bases had no gene match. CDR3 region: CAWTGTSGRAPYNEQFF. The CDR3 DNA follows: TGTGCCTGGACCGGGACTAGCGGGAGGGCCCCCTACAATGAGCAGTTCTTC.

This clone was recorded once. The CDR3 DNA is TGTGCCAGTATGAGACAGGCTAACTACGAGCAGTACTTC. Protein: CASMRQANYEQYF. This chain connects TRBV6-5 to TRBJ2-7; tentative D call: TRBD1 (6 bases). Trimming took off 9 bases at V and 3 bases at J, with 15 bases between the two ends. There are 13 residues in the CDR3. Germline V gene lookup returns CDR1 MNHEY and CDR2 SVGAGI.

In DNA, the CDR3 is TGTGCCAGCAGCCAAGCCGACGGGGGGGCGGCCAAAAACATTCAGTACTTC. This sequence encodes CASSQADGGAAKNIQYF. This chain links TRBV4-2 with TRBJ2-4; TRBD2 matches 8 bases. CDR1 and CDR2 (germline): LGHNA, YNFKEQ. Trimming took 1 base from V and 1 from J; bases not matched to a gene: 6. CDR3 length equals 17 residues.

CDR3 bases: TGTGCCAGCAGTTACGGGGCTCACTACACAGATACGCAGTATTTT. This sequence encodes CASSYGAHYTDTQYF. The genes are TRBV6-5 and TRBJ2-3; D perhaps matches TRBD1 (5 bases). CDR3 length: 15 residues. Between the trimmed V and J ends, which lost 2 bases and 2 bases, there was a span of 11 bases. Germline CDR1 reads MNHEY; CDR2 reads SVGAGI.

This clone was recorded once. This sequence joins TRBV27 and TRBJ2-1; D ambiguous. This CDR3 contains 14 residues. Germline V gene data show CDR1 as MNHEY and CDR2 as SMNVEV (reference sequence). V was pared by 6 bases and J by 3 bases, with 12 bases between. Here the CDR3 DNA reads TGTGCCAGCAGCCCGCGGAGCCACTACAATGAGCAGTTCTTC. Translation gives CASSPRSHYNEQFF.

The rearrangement links TRBV4-3 to TRBJ2-1, with TRBD2 identical over 13 bases. Germline-derived CDR1 and CDR2 are LGHNA and YSLEER. V shed 0 bases, J shed 10 bases, and the junction held 6 bases outside the gene matches. The CDR3 is 16 residues long. This CDR3 reads CASSQDLTSGGEEQFF. The CDR3 DNA reads TGCGCCAGCAGCCAAGATCTAACTAGCGGGGGGGAGGAGCAGTTCTTC.

The rearrangement joins TRBV3-1 (or the pseudogene TRBV3-2) to TRBJ2-5; D not resolved. The CDR3 has 15 residues. V gave up 0 bases and J gave up 5 bases, with 13 bases separating them. CDR1 is LGHDT and CDR2 is YNNKEL in the germline V gene (reference sequence). The CDR3, as DNA: TGTGCCAGCAGCCAAGATCTAGGGTCCTGGGAGACCCAGTACTTC. This sequence encodes CASSQDLGSWETQYF.

V gene TRBV12-3 or TRBV12-4 combines with J gene TRBJ2-5; D remains ambiguous. There are 13 residues in the CDR3. V dropped 3 bases and J dropped 7 bases, with 12 bases sitting between them. The CDR3, as DNA: TGTGCCAGCAGTTTTTCACTCCCAGGGACCCAGTACTTC. It translates to CASSFSLPGTQYF.

This chain uses TRBV19 with TRBJ2-4, with 12 bases fitting TRBD2. The CDR3 has 19 residues. Germline lookup yields CDR1 LNHDA and CDR2 SQIVND (reference sequence). The junction had 8 bases not matched to a gene; V was cut back by 1 base and J by 1 base. The CDR3 nucleotides read TGTGCCAGTAGTATAGGGCGACTAGCGGGGGCGGGGGCCAAAAACATTCAGTACTTC. Translated, it gives CASSIGRLAGAGAKNIQYF. The variable domain in full, completed from reference TRBV19 and TRBJ2-4, reads DGGITQSPKYLFRKEGQNVTLSCEQNLNHDAMYWYRQDPGQGLRLIYYSQIVNDFQKGDIAEGYSVSREKKESFPLTVTSAQKNPTAFYLCASSIGRLAGAGAKNIQYFGAGTRLSVL.

On this clone itself: At the DNA level, this CDR3 is encoded by other sequences in the same sample as well. V usage is TRBV5-1 and J usage is TRBJ2-5; possible D gene TRBD1, 5 bases. CDR1 SGHRS and CDR2 YFSETQ come from the germline V gene. V shed 0 bases and J shed 5 bases, with 5 bases lying between them. There are 12 residues in the CDR3. CDR3 amino acids: CASSLEGETQYF. As DNA, the CDR3 is TGCGCCAGCAGCTTGGAGGGGGAGACCCAGTACTTC.

The J gene is TRBJ2-3, the V gene TRBV3-1 (or the pseudogene TRBV3-2), with no clear D. CDR1 and CDR2 (germline): LGHDT, YNNKEL (reference sequence). The V and J ends lost 0 bases and 0 bases respectively, with 10 bases between them. CDR3 size: 16 residues. The CDR3 DNA is TGTGCCAGCAGCCAAGATTGGTCGAGGAGCACAGATACGCAGTATTTT. Protein sequence: CASSQDWSRSTDTQYF.

The chain joins TRBV5-1 to TRBJ1-2; the match to TRBD1 covers 9 bases. The V gene's germline CDR1 is SGHRS and CDR2 YFSETQ. The V gene end was trimmed by 3 bases and the J gene end by 8 bases; junction bases not matched to a gene: 11. This CDR3 has 15 residues. This CDR3 is CASSSDTGTGIGYTF. The DNA of the CDR3 is TGCGCCAGCAGCTCGGACACCGGGACAGGGATAGGCTACACCTTC.